The rows below give T cell receptor beta chains drawn from one sample of a study of OX40 agonist ivuxolimab in advanced cancers. The assay was immunoSEQ multiplex PCR, and TCRdb's table has in-frame clones only and misses some. The sample holds about 96,000 clones, approximately 80% seen once. The sequencing here drew on CD4+ or CD8+ T cells sorted from blood, taken in a trial of the OX40 agonist ivuxolimab. The receptors were gathered from an adult with an advanced solid tumor such as melanoma, head and neck, liver or kidney cancer. The CDR3 runs from the conserved cysteine through the conserved F or W. The D gene is left open where the match is weak. The size entry is marked missing in some rows and otherwise reads once, few, many or a size class.

D gene: TRBD2; V gene: TRBV9; clone size: once; J gene: TRBJ2-2; CDR3 protein: CASSVVGTSGGRELFF; CDR3 DNA: TGTGCCAGCAGCGTAGTGGGGACTAGCGGGGGTAGGGAGCTGTTTTTT
D gene: TRBD1; V gene: TRBV4-1; clone size: .; J gene: TRBJ1-1; CDR3 protein: CASTLSTGAPEAFF; CDR3 DNA: TGCGCCAGCACCCTCTCCACAGGGGCCCCTGAAGCTTTCTTT
D gene: .; V gene: TRBV5-1; clone size: .; J gene: TRBJ2-2; CDR3 protein: CASSLVEPNTGELFF; CDR3 DNA: TGCGCCAGCAGCTTGGTCGAACCTAACACCGGGGAGCTGTTTTTT
D gene: .; V gene: TRBV28; clone size: once; J gene: TRBJ2-4; CDR3 protein: CASTGRTKNIQYF; CDR3 DNA: TGTGCCAGCACGGGGAGGACCAAAAACATTCAGTACTTC
D gene: .; V gene: TRBV5-1; clone size: once; J gene: TRBJ1-1; CDR3 protein: CASSVTWNTEAFF; CDR3 DNA: TGCGCCAGCAGCGTTACATGGAACACTGAAGCTTTCTTT
D gene: .; V gene: TRBV7-2; clone size: .; J gene: TRBJ2-7; CDR3 protein: CASSLPTIAEQYF; CDR3 DNA: TGTGCCAGCAGCTTGCCAACTATTGCCGAGCAGTACTTC
D gene: .; V gene: TRBV10-3; clone size: .; J gene: TRBJ1-5; CDR3 protein: CAISESAGVPNQPQHF; CDR3 DNA: TGTGCCATCAGTGAGTCGGCAGGAGTGCCGAATCAGCCCCAGCATTTT
D gene: TRBD1; V gene: TRBV6-5; clone size: .; J gene: TRBJ2-1; CDR3 protein: CASRVHRGLNNEQFF; CDR3 DNA: TGTGCCAGCAGGGTTCACAGGGGGCTTAACAATGAGCAGTTCTTC
D gene: .; V gene: TRBV4-1; clone size: .; J gene: TRBJ2-1; CDR3 protein: CASSQVVGGLDYNEQFF; CDR3 DNA: TGCGCCAGCAGCCAAGTTGTAGGGGGGTTAGATTACAATGAGCAGTTCTTC
D gene: .; V gene: TRBV7-8; clone size: few; J gene: TRBJ2-2; CDR3 protein: CASSRSEGNTGELFF; CDR3 DNA: TGTGCCAGCAGCCGTAGTGAGGGGAACACCGGGGAGCTGTTTTTT
D gene: TRBD1; V gene: TRBV19; clone size: once; J gene: TRBJ1-5; CDR3 protein: CASSMGDSHYSNQPQHF; CDR3 DNA: TGTGCCAGTAGTATGGGGGACAGCCATTATAGCAATCAGCCCCAGCATTTT
D gene: .; V gene: TRBV6-5; clone size: .; J gene: TRBJ2-2; CDR3 protein: CASSHPQATGELFF; CDR3 DNA: TGTGCCAGCAGTCACCCTCAGGCCACCGGGGAGCTGTTTTTT
D gene: TRBD1; V gene: TRBV7-2; clone size: .; J gene: TRBJ2-7; CDR3 protein: CASTLEGQGAAYF; CDR3 DNA: TGTGCCAGCACCCTAGAGGGACAGGGGGCGGCGTACTTC
D gene: .; V gene: TRBV7-2; clone size: .; J gene: TRBJ2-1; CDR3 protein: CASSTRRRESEQFF; CDR3 DNA: TGTGCCAGCAGCACCCGAAGGCGGGAAAGTGAGCAGTTCTTC
D gene: .; V gene: TRBV9; clone size: .; J gene: TRBJ1-5; CDR3 protein: CASSVSGNQPQHF; CDR3 DNA: TGTGCCAGCAGCGTAAGCGGCAATCAGCCCCAGCATTTT
D gene: TRBD1; V gene: TRBV29-1; clone size: .; J gene: TRBJ2-3; CDR3 protein: CSLIGQGASDTQYF; CDR3 DNA: TGCAGCCTTATTGGACAGGGGGCATCAGATACGCAGTATTTT
D gene: TRBD2; V gene: TRBV29-1; clone size: .; J gene: TRBJ2-2; CDR3 protein: CSVEGAGPGELFF; CDR3 DNA: TGCAGCGTTGAAGGAGCGGGGCCCGGGGAGCTGTTTTTT